Each of the 15 T cell receptor beta chains below was sequenced from the same sample in a study of molecular identifiers for immune sequencing clone quantification. TCRdb analysed the PCR reads with MiXCR anew, one entry per CDR3 protein. This sample carries some 650,000 distinct CDR3 sequences, 20% of them seen once, and the ten largest clones take around 0.86%. The source material was naive CD8+ T cells from blood, with Jurkat cell RNA spiked in. The subset: FACS-sorted CD8+CD4-CCR7+CD45RA+ naive T cells. These TCRs come from a human donor in good health. Some libraries in this study had Jurkat cell RNA spiked in.

Notes on this clonotype: Possible read error: a much larger clone is one base away. J is TRBJ1-5 and V is TRBV6-1; 8 bases line up with TRBD1. CDR1 MNHNS and CDR2 SASEGT come from the germline V gene. This CDR3 is 15 amino acids long. Germline trimming cut 10 bases from V and 4 bases from J; bases unmatched to any gene: 12. The CDR3 coding sequence is TGTGCCAACACTAGCTGGACAGGGACTAATCAGCCCCAGCATTTT. Translation gives CANTSWTGTNQPQHF.

This clonotype was picked up many times. V and J are TRBV29-1 and TRBJ1-3; D not resolved. The CDR3 loop spans 13 amino acids. In germline, CDR1 is SQVTM, CDR2 ANQGSEA. V was pared by 4 bases and J by 7 bases, with 14 bases between. The CDR3, as DNA: TGCAGCGTTGTTAAGGGAGATTTCAACACCATATATTTT. This codes for CSVVKGDFNTIYF.

This clonotype came up many times. This chain connects TRBV4-3 to TRBJ1-1, with unresolved D. Per the germline V gene, CDR1 is LGHNA and CDR2 is YSLEER. The CDR3 has 15 residues. Trimming left V 0 bases short and J 5 bases short, with 13 bases between. CDR3 loop: CASSQDHGEITEAFF. In DNA, the CDR3 is TGCGCCAGCAGCCAAGATCACGGGGAAATAACTGAAGCTTTCTTT.

This clonotype showed up just a few times. This chain uses TRBV24-1 with TRBJ2-1; 7 bases are a match to TRBD2. Germline CDR1 is KGHDR and CDR2 is SFDVKD. The V gene end was trimmed by 4 bases and the J gene end by 6 bases; junction bases not matched to a gene: 8. CDR3 length: 15 amino acids. CDR3 loop: CATSDTGGSINEQFF. CDR3 DNA: TGTGCCACCAGTGACACAGGCGGGAGTATCAATGAGCAGTTCTTC.

This clonotype was seen only a few times. J is TRBJ2-7 and V is TRBV18; D is possibly TRBD2 (5 bases). Trimming cost V 1 base and J 0 bases, with 13 bases left between them. This CDR3 has 16 residues. Germline CDR1 reads KGHSH; CDR2 reads LQKENI. CDR3 sequence (DNA): TGTGCCAGCTCACCACTCATCGAGCGGAACTCCTACGAGCAGTACTTC. Translating gives CASSPLIERNSYEQYF.

Points on this clonotype: A read error may be the cause here, since a much bigger clone is one base away. V usage is TRBV6-5 and J usage is TRBJ2-5; 7 positions match TRBD1. The CDR3 has 12 residues. Germline V gene data show CDR1 as MNHEY and CDR2 as SVGAGI. Trimming took 2 bases from V and 7 from J; bases not matched to a gene: 1. This CDR3 reads CASSYPGGTQYF. DNA for the CDR3: TGTGCCAGCAGTTACCCAGGGGGGACCCAGTACTTC.

This clonotype was counted only a few times. The chain recombines TRBV9 with TRBJ1-1; no reliable D call. This CDR3 has 14 amino acids. V was shortened by 3 bases and J by 4 bases, with 13 bases between the two germline ends. Germline CDR1 and CDR2: SGDLS and YYNGEE. The CDR3 coding sequence is TGTGCCAGCAGCGCTGGAGGGATGGGCACTGAAGCTTTCTTT. It encodes CASSAGGMGTEAFF.

Notes on this clonotype: Mismatch with germline at one junction end may stem from a read error. The chain joins TRBV7-8 to TRBJ1-2; no reliable D call. The CDR3 is 13 amino acids. Germline V gene data show CDR1 as SGHVS and CDR2 as FQNEAQ. CDR3 nucleotide sequence: TGTGCCAGCAGCTCAGAACAAAACTATAGCTACACCTTC. It codes for CASSSEQNYSYTF.

This sequence joins TRBV14 and TRBJ2-7, with 7 bases lining up with TRBD2. Germline CDR1 reads SGHDN; CDR2 reads FVKESK. Trimming at V came to 0 bases and at J to 4 bases, leaving 15 bases not matched to a gene. The CDR3 extends over 18 amino acids. CDR3 in DNA: TGTGCCAGCAGCCAAGATCGAGTGGGCTTGACTAGCATGTACGAGCAGTACTTC. This encodes CASSQDRVGLTSMYEQYF.

This clonotype was seen once. This could be a read error, since a much larger clone is one nucleotide away. V and J are TRBV6-6 and TRBJ1-3; D gene ambiguous. Germline V gene data show CDR1 as MNHNY and CDR2 as SVGAGI (reference sequence). CDR3 size: 15 residues. Trimming took 2 bases from V and 0 from J, leaving 8 bases between them. This CDR3 reads CASSYLRISGNTIYF. CDR3 bases: TGTGCCAGCAGTTACCTACGGATCTCTGGAAACACCATATATTTT.

There are many counts of this clonotype. The chain combines TRBV5-4 with TRBJ2-7, with D perhaps matching TRBD2 (6 bases). V was clipped by 0 bases and J by 2 bases, with 18 bases between them. In germline, CDR1 is SGHNT, CDR2 YYREEE (reference sequence). This CDR3 has 17 residues. The CDR3 nucleotides read TGTGCCAGCAGCTTGGAACCCCTAGCGCATCCTACCTACGAGCAGTACTTC. Protein: CASSLEPLAHPTYEQYF.

Comments on this clonotype: A much larger clonotype is one base distant, so this may be a read error. No conserved phenylalanine or tryptophan ends this CDR3, so it is likely a read error. The chain employs TRBV3-1 and TRBJ2-3, with 9 bases fitting TRBD2. Germline V lookup: CDR1 LGHDT, CDR2 YNNKEL (reference sequence). The CDR3 totals 15 residues. V shed 2 bases and J 3 bases; nucleotides not matched to a gene: 3. For the CDR3, the DNA is TGTGCCAGCAGCCAAATCGGACTAGCGACAGATACGCAGTATCTT. Protein product: CASSQIGLATDTQYL.

Worth noting for this clonotype: This may be a read error, as it is one base from a much larger clone. The chain carries TRBV4-2 and TRBJ2-7, with 11 bases that match TRBD2. The CDR3 has 17 residues. Germline loops: CDR1 LGHNA, CDR2 YNFKEQ. The CDR3 here is CASSQEASGRRSYEQCF. The CDR3 DNA reads TGTGCCAGCAGCCAAGAGGCTAGCGGGAGGCGTAGCTACGAGCAGTGCTTC.

Comments on this clonotype: A read error may explain this, as a much larger clone is one base away. V usage is TRBV9 and J usage is TRBJ2-3, with D unresolved. The CDR3 has 14 amino acids. Trimming removed 0 bases from V and 8 bases from J, with 13 bases in between. Germline CDR1 reads SGDLS; CDR2 reads YYNGEE. This CDR3 is CASSVEKFWGTQYF. CDR3 sequence (DNA): TGTGCCAGCAGCGTAGAGAAATTTTGGGGTACGCAGTATTTT.

This clonotype appeared many times. The genes are TRBV7-6 and TRBJ1-5; a possible D gene is TRBD1 (5 bases). This CDR3 comprises 15 residues. V dropped 3 bases and J dropped 6 bases, with 15 bases sitting between them. Germline loops: CDR1 SGHVS, CDR2 FNYEAQ. Here the CDR3 DNA reads TGTGCCAGCAGCTTGTCAACCAGGGCTGGTCAGCCCCAGCATTTT. It translates to CASSLSTRAGQPQHF.